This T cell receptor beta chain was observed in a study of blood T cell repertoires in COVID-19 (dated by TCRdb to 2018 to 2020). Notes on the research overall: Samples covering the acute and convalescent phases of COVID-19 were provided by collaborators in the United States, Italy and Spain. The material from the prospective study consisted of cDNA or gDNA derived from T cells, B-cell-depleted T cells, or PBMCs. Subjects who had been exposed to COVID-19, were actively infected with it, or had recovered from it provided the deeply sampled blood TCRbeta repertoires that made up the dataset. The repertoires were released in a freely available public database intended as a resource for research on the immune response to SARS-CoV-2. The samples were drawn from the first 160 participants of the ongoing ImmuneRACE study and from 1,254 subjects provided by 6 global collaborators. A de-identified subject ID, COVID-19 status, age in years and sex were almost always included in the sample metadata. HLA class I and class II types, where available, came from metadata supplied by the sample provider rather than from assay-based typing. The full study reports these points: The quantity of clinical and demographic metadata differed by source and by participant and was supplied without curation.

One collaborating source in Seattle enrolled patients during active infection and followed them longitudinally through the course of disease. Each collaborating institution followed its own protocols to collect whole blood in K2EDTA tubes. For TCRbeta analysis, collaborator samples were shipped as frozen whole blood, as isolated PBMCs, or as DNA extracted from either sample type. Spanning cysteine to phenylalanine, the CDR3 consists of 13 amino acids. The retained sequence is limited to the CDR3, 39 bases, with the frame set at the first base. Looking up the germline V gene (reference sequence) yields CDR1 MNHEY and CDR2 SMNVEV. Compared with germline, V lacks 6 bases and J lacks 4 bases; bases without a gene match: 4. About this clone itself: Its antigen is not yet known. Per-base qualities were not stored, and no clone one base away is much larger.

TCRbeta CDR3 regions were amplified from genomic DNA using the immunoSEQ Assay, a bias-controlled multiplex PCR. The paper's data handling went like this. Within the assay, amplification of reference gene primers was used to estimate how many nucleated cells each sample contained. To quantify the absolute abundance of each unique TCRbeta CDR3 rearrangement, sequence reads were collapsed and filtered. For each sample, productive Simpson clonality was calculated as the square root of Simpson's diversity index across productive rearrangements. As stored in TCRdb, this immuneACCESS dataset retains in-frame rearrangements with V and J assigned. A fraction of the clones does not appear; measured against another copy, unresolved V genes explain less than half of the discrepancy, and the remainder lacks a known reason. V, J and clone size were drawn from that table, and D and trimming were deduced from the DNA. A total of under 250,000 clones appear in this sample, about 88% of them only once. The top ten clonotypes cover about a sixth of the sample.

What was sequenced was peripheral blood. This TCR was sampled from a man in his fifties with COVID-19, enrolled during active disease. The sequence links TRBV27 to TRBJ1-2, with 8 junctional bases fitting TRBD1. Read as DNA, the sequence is TGTGCCAGCAGGAAACAGGGGGGCTATGGCTACACCTTC. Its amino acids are CASRKQGGYGYTF.